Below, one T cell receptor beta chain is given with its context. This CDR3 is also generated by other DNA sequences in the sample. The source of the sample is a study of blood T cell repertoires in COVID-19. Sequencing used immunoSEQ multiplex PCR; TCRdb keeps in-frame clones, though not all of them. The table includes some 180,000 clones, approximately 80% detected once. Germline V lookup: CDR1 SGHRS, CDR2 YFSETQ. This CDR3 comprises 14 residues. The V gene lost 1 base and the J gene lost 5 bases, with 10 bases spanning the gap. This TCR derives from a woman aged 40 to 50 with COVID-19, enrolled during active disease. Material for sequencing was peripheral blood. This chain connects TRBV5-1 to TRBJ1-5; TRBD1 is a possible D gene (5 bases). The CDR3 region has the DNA TGCGCCAGCAGCTTGTTGGGGGGGGATCAGCCCCAGCATTTT. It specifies CASSLLGGDQPQHF. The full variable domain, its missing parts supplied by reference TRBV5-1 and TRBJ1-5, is KAGVTQTPRYLIKTRGQQVTLSCSPISGHRSVSWYQQTPGQGLQFLFEYFSETQRNKGNFPGRFSGRQFSNSRSEMNVSTLELGDSALYLCASSLLGGDQPQHFGDGTRLSIL.